Sequencing of this T cell receptor (beta chain) was carried out in a study of T-cell reconstitution after alpha-beta-depleted transplantation in children. Unique molecular identifiers were incorporated when the TCRbeta library was constructed. TCRdb re-called the PCR reads through MiXCR, storing one row per CDR3 protein. The sample shows a few hundred thousand distinct CDR3 sequences, roughly an eighth of them seen only once. The CDR3 is 14 residues long. Trimming pared 0 bases from V and 9 bases from J, leaving 9 bases between. This clonotype was seen repeatedly, ten times or more. The source was PBMCs from the stem cell graft donor, collected from the stem cell graft. The origin of this receptor is a human donor who donated a stem cell graft to a child with combined immunodeficiency. The rearrangement joins TRBV12-3 or TRBV12-4 to TRBJ1-6, with unresolved D. CDR3 in DNA: TGTGCCAGCAGTTTAGCCCTGGACGGTTCACCCCTCCACTTT. Its translation: CASSLALDGSPLHF.